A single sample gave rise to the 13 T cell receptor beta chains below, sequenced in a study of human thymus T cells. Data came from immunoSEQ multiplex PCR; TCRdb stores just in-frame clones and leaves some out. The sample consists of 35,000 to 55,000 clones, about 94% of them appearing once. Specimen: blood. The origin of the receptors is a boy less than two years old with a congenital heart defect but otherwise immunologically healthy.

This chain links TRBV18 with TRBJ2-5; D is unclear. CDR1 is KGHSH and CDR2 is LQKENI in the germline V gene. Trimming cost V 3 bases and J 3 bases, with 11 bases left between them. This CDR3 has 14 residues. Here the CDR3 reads CASSPSRVKETQYF. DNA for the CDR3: TGTGCCAGCTCACCCTCCCGGGTTAAAGAGACCCAGTACTTC.

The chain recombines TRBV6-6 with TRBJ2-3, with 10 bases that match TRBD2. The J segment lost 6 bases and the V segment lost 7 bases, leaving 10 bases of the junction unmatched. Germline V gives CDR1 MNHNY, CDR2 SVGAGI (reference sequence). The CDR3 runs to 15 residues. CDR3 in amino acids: CASIYDTSGADTQYF. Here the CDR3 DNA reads TGTGCCAGCATCTACGATACTAGCGGGGCGGATACGCAGTATTTT.

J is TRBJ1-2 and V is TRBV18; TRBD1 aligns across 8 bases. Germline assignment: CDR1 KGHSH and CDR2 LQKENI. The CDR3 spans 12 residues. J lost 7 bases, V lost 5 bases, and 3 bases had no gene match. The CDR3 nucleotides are TGTGCCAGCTCATTCGACAGGGGTGGCTACACCTTC. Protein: CASSFDRGGYTF.

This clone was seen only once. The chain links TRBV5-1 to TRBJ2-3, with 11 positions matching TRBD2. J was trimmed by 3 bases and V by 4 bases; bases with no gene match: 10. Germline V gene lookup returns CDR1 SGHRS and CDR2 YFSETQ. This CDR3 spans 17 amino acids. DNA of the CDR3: TGCGCCAGCAGCCCACCGACTAGCGGGGACCATACAGATACGCAGTATTTT. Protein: CASSPPTSGDHTDTQYF. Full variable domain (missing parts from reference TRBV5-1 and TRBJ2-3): KAGVTQTPRYLIKTRGQQVTLSCSPISGHRSVSWYQQTPGQGLQFLFEYFSETQRNKGNFPGRFSGRQFSNSRSEMNVSTLELGDSALYLCASSPPTSGDHTDTQYFGPGTRLTVL.

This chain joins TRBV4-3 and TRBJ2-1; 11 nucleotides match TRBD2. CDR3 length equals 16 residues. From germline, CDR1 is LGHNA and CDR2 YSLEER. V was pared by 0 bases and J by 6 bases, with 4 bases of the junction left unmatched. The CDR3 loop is CASSQDSGGAGNEQFF. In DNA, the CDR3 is TGCGCCAGCAGCCAAGATAGCGGGGGGGCAGGCAATGAGCAGTTCTTC.

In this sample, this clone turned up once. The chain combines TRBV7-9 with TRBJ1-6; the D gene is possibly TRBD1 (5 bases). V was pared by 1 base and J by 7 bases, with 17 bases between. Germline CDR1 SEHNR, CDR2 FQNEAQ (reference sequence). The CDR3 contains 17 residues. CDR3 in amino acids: CASSLGRVGTSNSPLHF. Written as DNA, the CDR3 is TGTGCCAGCAGCTTAGGGAGGGTAGGGACCTCAAATTCACCCCTCCACTTT. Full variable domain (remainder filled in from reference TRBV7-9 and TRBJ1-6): DTGVSQNPRHKITKRGQNVTFRCDPISEHNRLYWYRQTLGQGPEFLTYFQNEAQLEKSRLLSDRFSAERPKGSFSTLEIQRTEQGDSAMYLCASSLGRVGTSNSPLHFGNGTRLTVT.

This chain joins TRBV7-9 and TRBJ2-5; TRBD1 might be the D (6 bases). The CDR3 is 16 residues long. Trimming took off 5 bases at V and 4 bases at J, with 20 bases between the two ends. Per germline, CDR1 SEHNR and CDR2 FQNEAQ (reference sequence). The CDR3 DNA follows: TGTGCCAGCAGCACTTCAGGACAGTCTAAGGGAGAGACCCAGTACTTC. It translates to CASSTSGQSKGETQYF.

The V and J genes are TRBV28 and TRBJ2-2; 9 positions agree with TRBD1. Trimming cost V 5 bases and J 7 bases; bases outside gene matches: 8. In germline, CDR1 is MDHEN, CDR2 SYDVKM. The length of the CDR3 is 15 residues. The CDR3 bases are TGTGCCAGCAGTGCTTGGACAGGGGTAGGCGGGGAGCTGTTTTTT. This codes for CASSAWTGVGGELFF.

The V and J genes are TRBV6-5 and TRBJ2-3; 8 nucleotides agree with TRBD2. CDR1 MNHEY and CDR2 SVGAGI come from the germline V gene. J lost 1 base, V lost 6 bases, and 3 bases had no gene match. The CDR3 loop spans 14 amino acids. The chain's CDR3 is CASSPTSGTDTQYF. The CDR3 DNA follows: TGTGCCAGCAGCCCGACTAGCGGCACAGATACGCAGTATTTT.

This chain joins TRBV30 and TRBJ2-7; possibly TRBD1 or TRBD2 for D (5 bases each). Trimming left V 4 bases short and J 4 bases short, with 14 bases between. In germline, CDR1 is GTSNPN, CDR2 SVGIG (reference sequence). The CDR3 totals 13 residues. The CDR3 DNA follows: TGTGCCTGGACGAGGCAGGGAGCGTACGAGCAGTACTTC. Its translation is CAWTRQGAYEQYF.

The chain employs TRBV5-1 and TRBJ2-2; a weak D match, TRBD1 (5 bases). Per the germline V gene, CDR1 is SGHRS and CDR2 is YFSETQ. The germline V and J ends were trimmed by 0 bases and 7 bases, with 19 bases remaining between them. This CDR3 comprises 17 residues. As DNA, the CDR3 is TGCGCCAGCAGCTTGGGCAGGGCCCTTTCAAAGAGCGGGGAGCTGTTTTTT. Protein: CASSLGRALSKSGELFF.

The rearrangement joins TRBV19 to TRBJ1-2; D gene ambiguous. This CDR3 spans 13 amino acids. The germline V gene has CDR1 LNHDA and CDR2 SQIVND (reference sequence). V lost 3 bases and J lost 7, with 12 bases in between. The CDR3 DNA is TGTGCCAGTAGTATTGGTCTCGACGGTGGCTACACCTTC. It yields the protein CASSIGLDGGYTF.

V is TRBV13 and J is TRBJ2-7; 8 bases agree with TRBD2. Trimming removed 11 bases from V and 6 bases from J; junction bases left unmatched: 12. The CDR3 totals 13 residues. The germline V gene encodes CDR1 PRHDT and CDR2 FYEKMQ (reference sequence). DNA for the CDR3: TGTGCCTCACACCGGGGGGGCCTCAGCGAGCAGTACTTC. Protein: CASHRGGLSEQYF. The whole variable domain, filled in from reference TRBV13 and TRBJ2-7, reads AAGVIQSPRHLIKEKRETATLKCYPIPRHDTVYWYQQGPGQDPQFLISFYEKMQSDKGSIPDRFSAQQFSDYHSELNMSSLELGDSALYFCASHRGGLSEQYFGPGTRLTVT.